The subject of this entry is one T cell receptor beta chain. A sample-barcoded 5' primer and a J-beta primer mix were used in a second PCR of roughly 6 to 12 cycles. One entry per CDR3 protein results from TCRdb running MiXCR on the 5' RACE reads. Of 550,000 to 700,000 distinct CDR3 sequences listed, 27% are singletons. The data belong to a study of blood T cells in healthy people across ages. The sequence derives from a woman in her sixties or seventies in good health. Sequences were obtained from blood.

CDR3 sequence: CSARGQERTGELFF. CDR3 sequence (DNA): TGCAGCGCGAGGGGGCAGGAACGCACCGGGGAGCTGTTTTTT. J is TRBJ2-2 and V is TRBV29-1, with 7 bases that match TRBD1. Trimming at V came to 7 bases and at J to 4 bases, leaving 9 bases not matched to a gene. Germline V CDR1 and CDR2: SQVTM, ANQGSEA. The CDR3 totals 14 residues.